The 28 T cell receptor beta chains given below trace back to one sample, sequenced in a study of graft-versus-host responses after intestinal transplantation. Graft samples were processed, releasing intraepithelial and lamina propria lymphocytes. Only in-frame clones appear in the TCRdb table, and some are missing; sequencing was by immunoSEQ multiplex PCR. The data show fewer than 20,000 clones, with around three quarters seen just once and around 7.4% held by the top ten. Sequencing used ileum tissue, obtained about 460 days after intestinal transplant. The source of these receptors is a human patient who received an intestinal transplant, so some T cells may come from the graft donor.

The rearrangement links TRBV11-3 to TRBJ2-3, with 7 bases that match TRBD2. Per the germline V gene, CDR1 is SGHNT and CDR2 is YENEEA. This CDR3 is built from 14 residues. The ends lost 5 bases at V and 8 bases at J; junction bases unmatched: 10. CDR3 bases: TGTGCCAGCAGCCTGGGGCAGGGCGGGGGTACGCAGTATTTT. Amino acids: CASSLGQGGGTQYF.

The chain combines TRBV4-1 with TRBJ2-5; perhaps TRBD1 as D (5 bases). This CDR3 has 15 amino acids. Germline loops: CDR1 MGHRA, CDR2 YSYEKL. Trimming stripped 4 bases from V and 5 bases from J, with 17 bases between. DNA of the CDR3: TGCGCCAGCAGCCTTAAGGTAAGGGGATGGGAGACCCAGTACTTC. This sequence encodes CASSLKVRGWETQYF.

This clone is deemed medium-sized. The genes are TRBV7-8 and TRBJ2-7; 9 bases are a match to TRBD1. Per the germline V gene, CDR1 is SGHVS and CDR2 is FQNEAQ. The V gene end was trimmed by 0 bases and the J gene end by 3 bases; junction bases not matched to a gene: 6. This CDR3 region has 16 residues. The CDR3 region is CASSLAGTGSFYEQYF. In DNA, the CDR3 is TGTGCCAGCAGCTTAGCCGGGACAGGGAGTTTCTACGAGCAGTACTTC.

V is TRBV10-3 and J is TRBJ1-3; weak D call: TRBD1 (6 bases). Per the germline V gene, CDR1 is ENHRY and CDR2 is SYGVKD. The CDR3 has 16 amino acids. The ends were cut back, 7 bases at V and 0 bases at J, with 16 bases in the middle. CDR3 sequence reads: CAITGGGSHSGNTIYF. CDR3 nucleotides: TGTGCCATCACCGGAGGGGGGTCACACTCTGGAAACACCATATATTTT.

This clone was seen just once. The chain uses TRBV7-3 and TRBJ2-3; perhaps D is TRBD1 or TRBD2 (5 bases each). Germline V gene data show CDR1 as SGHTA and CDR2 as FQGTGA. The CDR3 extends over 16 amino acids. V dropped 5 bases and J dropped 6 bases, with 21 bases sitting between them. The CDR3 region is CASSPDPGAGADTQYF. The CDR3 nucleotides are TGTGCCAGCAGCCCCGACCCGGGCGCCGGGGCGGATACGCAGTATTTT.

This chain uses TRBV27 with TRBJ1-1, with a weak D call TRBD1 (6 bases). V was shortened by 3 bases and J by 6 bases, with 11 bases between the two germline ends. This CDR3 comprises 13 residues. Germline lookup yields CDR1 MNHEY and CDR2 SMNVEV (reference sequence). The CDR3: CASSLWGGPEAFF. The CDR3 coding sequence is TGTGCCAGCAGTTTGTGGGGGGGCCCTGAAGCTTTCTTT.

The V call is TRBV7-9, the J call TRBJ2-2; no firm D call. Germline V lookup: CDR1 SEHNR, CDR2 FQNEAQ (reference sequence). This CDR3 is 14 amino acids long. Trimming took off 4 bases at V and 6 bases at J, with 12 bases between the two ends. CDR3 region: CASSSYIGAGELFF. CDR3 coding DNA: TGTGCCAGCAGCTCATATATAGGCGCCGGGGAGCTGTTTTTT. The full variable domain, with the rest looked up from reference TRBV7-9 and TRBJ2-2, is DTGVSQNPRHKITKRGQNVTFRCDPISEHNRLYWYRQTLGQGPEFLTYFQNEAQLEKSRLLSDRFSAERPKGSFSTLEIQRTEQGDSAMYLCASSSYIGAGELFFGEGSRLTVL.

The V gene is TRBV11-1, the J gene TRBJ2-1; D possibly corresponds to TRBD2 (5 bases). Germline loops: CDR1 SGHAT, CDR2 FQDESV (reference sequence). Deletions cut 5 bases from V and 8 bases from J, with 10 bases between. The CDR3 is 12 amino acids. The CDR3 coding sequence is TGTGCCAGCAGCAGTACTAGGTATGAGCAGTTCTTC. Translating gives CASSSTRYEQFF.

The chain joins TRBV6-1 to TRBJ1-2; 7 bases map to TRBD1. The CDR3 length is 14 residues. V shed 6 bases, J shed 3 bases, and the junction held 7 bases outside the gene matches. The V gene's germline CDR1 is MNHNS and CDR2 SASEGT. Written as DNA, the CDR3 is TGTGCCAGCAGGAGGCAGGGGGAACACTATGGCTACACCTTC. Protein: CASRRQGEHYGYTF.

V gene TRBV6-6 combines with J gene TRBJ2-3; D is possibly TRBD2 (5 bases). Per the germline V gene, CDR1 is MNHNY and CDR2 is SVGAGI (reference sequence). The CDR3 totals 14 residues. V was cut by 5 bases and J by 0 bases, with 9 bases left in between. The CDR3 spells CASSPGSSTDTQYF. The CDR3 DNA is TGTGCCAGCAGTCCGGGATCAAGCACAGATACGCAGTATTTT.

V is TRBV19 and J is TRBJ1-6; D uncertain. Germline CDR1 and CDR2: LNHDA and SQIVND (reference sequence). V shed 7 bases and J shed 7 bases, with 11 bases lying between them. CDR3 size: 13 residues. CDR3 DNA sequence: TGTGCCAGTACCGGGGTTGCGAATTCACCCCTCCACTTT. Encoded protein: CASTGVANSPLHF.

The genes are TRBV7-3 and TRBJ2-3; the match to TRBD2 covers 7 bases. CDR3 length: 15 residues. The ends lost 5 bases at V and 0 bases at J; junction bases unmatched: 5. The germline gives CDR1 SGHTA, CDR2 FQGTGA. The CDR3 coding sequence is TGTGCCAGCAGCCCCCAGGGAGGGAGCACAGATACGCAGTATTTT. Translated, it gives CASSPQGGSTDTQYF.

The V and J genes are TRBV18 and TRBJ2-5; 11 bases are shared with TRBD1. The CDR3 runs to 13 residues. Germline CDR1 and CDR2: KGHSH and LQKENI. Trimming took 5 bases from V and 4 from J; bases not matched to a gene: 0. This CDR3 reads CASSGTGGETQYF. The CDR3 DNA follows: TGTGCCAGCTCAGGGACAGGGGGAGAGACCCAGTACTTC.

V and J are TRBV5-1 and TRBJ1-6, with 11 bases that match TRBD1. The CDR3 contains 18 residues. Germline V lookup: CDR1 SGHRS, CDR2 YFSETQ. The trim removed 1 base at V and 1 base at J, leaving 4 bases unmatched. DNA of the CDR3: TGCGCCAGCAGCTTGTGGGACAGGGGGAATTCCTATAATTCACCCCTCCACTTT. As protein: CASSLWDRGNSYNSPLHF.

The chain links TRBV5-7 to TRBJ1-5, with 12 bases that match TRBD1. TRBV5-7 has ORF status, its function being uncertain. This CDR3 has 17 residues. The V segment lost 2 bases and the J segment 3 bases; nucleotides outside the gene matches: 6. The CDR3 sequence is CASSFRDRGRDNQPQHF. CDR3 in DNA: TGTGCCAGCAGCTTCCGGGACAGGGGGCGAGACAATCAGCCCCAGCATTTT.

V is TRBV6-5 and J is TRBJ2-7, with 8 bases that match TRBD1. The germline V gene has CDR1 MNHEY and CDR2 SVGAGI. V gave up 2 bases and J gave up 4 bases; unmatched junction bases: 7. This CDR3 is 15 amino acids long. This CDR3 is CASSYEAGGGYEQYF. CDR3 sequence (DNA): TGTGCCAGCAGTTACGAGGCAGGGGGCGGGTACGAGCAGTACTTC.

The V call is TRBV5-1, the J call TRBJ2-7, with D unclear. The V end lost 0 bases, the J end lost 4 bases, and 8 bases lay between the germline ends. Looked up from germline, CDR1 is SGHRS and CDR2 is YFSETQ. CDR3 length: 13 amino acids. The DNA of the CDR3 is TGCGCCAGCAGCTTGGAGGGCAGGTACGAGCAGTACTTC. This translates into CASSLEGRYEQYF.

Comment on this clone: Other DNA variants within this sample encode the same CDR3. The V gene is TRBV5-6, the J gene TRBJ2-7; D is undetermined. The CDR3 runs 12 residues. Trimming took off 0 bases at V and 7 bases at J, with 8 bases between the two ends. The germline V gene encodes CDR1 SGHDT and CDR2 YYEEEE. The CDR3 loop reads CASSLGVWEQYF. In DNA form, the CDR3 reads TGTGCCAGCAGCTTGGGGGTTTGGGAGCAGTACTTC.

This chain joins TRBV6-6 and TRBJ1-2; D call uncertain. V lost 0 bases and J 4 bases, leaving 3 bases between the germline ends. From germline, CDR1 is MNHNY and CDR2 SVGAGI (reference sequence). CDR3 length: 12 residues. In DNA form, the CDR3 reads TGTGCCAGCAGTTACTCGGGCTATGGCTACACCTTC. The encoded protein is CASSYSGYGYTF.

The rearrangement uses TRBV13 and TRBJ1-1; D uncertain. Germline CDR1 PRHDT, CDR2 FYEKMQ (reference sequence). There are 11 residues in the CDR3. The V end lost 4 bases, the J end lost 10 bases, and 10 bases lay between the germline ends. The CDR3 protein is CASSSSRVAFF. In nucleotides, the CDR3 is TGTGCCAGCAGCTCAAGCCGAGTAGCTTTCTTT.

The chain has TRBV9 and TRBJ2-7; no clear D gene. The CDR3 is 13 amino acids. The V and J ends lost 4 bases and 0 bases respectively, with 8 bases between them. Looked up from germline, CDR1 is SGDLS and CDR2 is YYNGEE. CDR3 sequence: CASSPHASYEQYF. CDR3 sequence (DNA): TGTGCCAGCAGCCCCCATGCCTCCTACGAGCAGTACTTC.

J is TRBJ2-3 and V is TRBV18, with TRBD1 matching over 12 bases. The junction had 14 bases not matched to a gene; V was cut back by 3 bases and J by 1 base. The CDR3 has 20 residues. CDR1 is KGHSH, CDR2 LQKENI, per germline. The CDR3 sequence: CASSPASPGQGAPGTDTQYF. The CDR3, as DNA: TGTGCCAGCTCACCCGCCTCCCCGGGACAGGGGGCGCCGGGCACAGATACGCAGTATTTT.

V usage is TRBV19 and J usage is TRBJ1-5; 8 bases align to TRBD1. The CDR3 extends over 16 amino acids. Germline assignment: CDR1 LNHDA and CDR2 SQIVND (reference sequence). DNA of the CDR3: TGTGCAACACGGACAGGGTTCTACTATAGCAATCAGCCCCAGCATTTT. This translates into CATRTGFYYSNQPQHF.

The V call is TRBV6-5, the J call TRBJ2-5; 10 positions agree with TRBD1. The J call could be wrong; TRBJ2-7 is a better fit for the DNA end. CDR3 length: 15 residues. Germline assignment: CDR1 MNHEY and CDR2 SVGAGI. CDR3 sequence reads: CASSTPGTGVYEQYF. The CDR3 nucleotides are TGTGCCAGCAGCACACCCGGGACAGGGGTTTACGAGCAGTACTTC.

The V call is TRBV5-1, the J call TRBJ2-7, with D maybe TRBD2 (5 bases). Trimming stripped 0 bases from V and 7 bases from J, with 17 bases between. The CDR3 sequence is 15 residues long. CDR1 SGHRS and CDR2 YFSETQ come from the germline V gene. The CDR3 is CASSLDRDLPREQYF. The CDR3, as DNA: TGCGCCAGCAGCTTGGACCGGGATTTGCCGCGGGAGCAGTACTTC.

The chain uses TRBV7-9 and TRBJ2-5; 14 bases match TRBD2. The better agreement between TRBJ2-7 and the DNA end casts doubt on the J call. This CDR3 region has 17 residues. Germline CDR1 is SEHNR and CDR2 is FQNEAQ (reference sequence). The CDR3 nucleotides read TGTGCCAGCAGCGCAGGACTAGCGGGAGGCGCCTCCTACGAGCAGTACTTC. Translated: CASSAGLAGGASYEQYF.

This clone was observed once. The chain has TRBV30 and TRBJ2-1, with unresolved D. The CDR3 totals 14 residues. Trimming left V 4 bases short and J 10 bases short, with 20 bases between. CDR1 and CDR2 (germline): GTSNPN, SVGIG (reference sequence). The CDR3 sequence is CAWKRALKNGEQFF. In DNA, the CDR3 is TGTGCCTGGAAACGGGCGTTAAAGAATGGGGAGCAGTTCTTC.

The CDR3 loop reads CASSPFAGGSYNEQFF. The DNA of the CDR3 is TGTGCCAGCAGCCCCTTCGCGGGGGGCTCGTACAATGAGCAGTTCTTC. The rearrangement joins TRBV7-3 to TRBJ2-1, with 8 bases matching TRBD2. Germline-derived CDR1 and CDR2 are SGHTA and FQGTGA. The CDR3 length is 16 residues. J gave up 4 bases and V 5 bases, and 10 bases lay outside the gene matches.